Listed here are 4 T cell receptor beta chains from one sample, sequenced in a study of response to subunit inactivated influenza vaccine. TCRdb itself ran the RT-PCR reads through MiXCR, one entry per CDR3 protein. Of approximately 680,000 distinct CDR3 sequences detected, about 15% appear once; the ten largest clones hold around a tenth. The specimen comprised PBMCs from blood, sampled about 11 days after vaccination. Receptor source: a man in his forties or fifties who received an inactivated influenza vaccine.

There are a few counts of this clonotype. The chain uses TRBV28 and TRBJ2-5; TRBD1 matches 8 bases. The V segment lost 3 bases and the J segment 4 bases; nucleotides outside the gene matches: 4. The CDR3 spans 14 residues. CDR1 is MDHEN and CDR2 is SYDVKM in the germline V gene. CDR3 nucleotide sequence: TGTGCCAGCAGTTTTGACAGGGGTCGAGAGACCCAGTACTTC. Amino acids: CASSFDRGRETQYF.

The genes are TRBV28 and TRBJ1-6, with D tentatively TRBD1 (6 bases). The CDR3 is made up of 16 amino acids. CDR1 and CDR2 (germline): MDHEN, SYDVKM. V shed 5 bases and J shed 4 bases, with 15 bases lying between them. The CDR3 here is CASSLAAQGYNSPLHF. Written as DNA, the CDR3 is TGTGCCAGCAGTCTCGCCGCACAGGGTTATAATTCACCCCTCCACTTT. Full variable domain (remainder filled in from reference TRBV28 and TRBJ1-6): DVKVTQSSRYLVKRTGEKVFLECVQDMDHENMFWYRQDPGLGLRLIYFSYDVKMKEKGDIPEGYSVSREKKERFSLILESASTNQTSMYLCASSLAAQGYNSPLHFGNGTRLTVT.

This clonotype has a handful of counts. V and J are TRBV9 and TRBJ2-5; D might be TRBD1 (6 bases). The germline V gene has CDR1 SGDLS and CDR2 YYNGEE. CDR3 length: 15 amino acids. Trimming pared 0 bases from V and 5 bases from J, leaving 14 bases between. CDR3 DNA sequence: TGTGCCAGCAGCGTAGGAAAGGGGGACCGGGAGACCCAGTACTTC. This codes for CASSVGKGDRETQYF.

The table lists this clonotype with many counts. This chain links TRBV6-6 with TRBJ2-1; 8 nucleotides match TRBD1. This CDR3 is 13 amino acids long. Germline CDR1 and CDR2: MNHNY and SVGAGI (reference sequence). Trimming removed 6 bases from V and 8 bases from J; junction bases left unmatched: 6. CDR3 in DNA: TGTGCCAGCAGAACAGGGGGAGGAGATGAGCAGTTCTTC. Translated: CASRTGGGDEQFF.